This section outlines one T cell receptor beta chain sequence together with its context. The record originates from a study of blood T cell repertoires in COVID-19. Study details: T cells, B-cell-depleted T cells, or PBMCs supplied cDNA or gDNA.

V lost 2 bases, J lost 0 bases, and 7 bases lay in between. Germline V lookup: CDR1 MNHEY, CDR2 SVGAGI. The CDR3 consists of 15 residues. Original analysis: Reference gene primer amplification gave nucleated cell count estimates. Produced via immunoSEQ multiplex PCR; TCRdb's table is partial and in-frame only. The V and J calls and clone size come from that table; D and trimming were worked out from the DNA. The repertoire includes 210,000 or so clones, about 86% of them detected once, and approximately 9% sits in the top ten. The sample consisted of PBMCs or T cells enriched from blood (not recorded which). The rearrangement uses TRBV6-5 and TRBJ1-4, with D unclear. The receptor's source is a woman between 45 and 65 years old with acute COVID-19. DNA for the CDR3: TGTGCCAGCAGTTACGGCGGATCAACTAATGAAAAACTGTTTTTT. This sequence encodes CASSYGGSTNEKLFF.